Sequencing of this T cell receptor beta chain was carried out in a study of Ad26.COV2.S vaccination and SARS-CoV-2 variants. About the study: Donor joined the COV1001 Ad26.COV2.S trial arm.

Findings of the study overall: Higher spike-specific TCR breadth was found in vaccine recipients than in placebo recipients. TCR breadth and depth analyses may have underestimated total T cell responses. The study found similar non-spike TCR breadth in vaccine and placebo recipients.

Deletions cut 2 bases from V and 8 bases from J, with 10 bases between. CDR3 length: 13 residues. Per germline, CDR1 MNHEY and CDR2 SVGEGT. In the case of this clone: Its antigen is not known.

TCRdb's table, derived via immunoSEQ multiplex PCR, lists solely in-frame clones and lacks some. Of 250,000 to 300,000 clones listed, roughly 86% are singletons. Treatment denoted: some 19 received Ad26.COV2.S at low or high dose, single or two shots; a few received placebo; per-sample allocation not given. Samples analyzed were those drawn on day 63 after the first vaccine or placebo injection. Sequences were derived from peripheral blood, sampled in a trial of Ad26.COV2.S vaccine versus placebo. The V call is TRBV6-2 or TRBV6-3, the J call TRBJ2-1; D call uncertain. The receptor was isolated from a person aged 18-60 years who received the Ad26.COV2.S COVID-19 vaccine or a placebo. CDR3 DNA: TGTGCCAGCAGTTACGCCGGGTCGGATGAGCAGTTCTTC. Its protein product is CASSYAGSDEQFF.